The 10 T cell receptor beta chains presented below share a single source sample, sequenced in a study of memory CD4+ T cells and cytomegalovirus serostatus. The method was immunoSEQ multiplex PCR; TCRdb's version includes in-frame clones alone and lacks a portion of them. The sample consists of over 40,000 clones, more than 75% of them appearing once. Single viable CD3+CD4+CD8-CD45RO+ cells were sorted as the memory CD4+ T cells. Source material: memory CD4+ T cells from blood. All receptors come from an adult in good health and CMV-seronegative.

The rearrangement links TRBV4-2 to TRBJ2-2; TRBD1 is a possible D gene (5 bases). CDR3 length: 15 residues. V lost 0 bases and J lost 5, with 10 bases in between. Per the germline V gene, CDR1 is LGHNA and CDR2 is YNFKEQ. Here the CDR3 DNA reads TGTGCCAGCAGCCAAGAAAGGGGATATACCGGGGAGCTGTTTTTT. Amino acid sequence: CASSQERGYTGELFF.

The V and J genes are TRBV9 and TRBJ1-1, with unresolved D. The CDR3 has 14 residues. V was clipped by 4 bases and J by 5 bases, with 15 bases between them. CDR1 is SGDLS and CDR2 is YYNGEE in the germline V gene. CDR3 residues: CASSPGSGFTEAFF. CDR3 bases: TGTGCCAGCAGCCCCGGCTCGGGCTTTACTGAAGCTTTCTTT.

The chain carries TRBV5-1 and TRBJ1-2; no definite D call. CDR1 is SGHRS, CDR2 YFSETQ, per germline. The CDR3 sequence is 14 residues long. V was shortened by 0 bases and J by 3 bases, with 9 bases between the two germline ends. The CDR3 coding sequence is TGCGCCAGCAGCTTGGCCTTGGGTGACTATGGCTACACCTTC. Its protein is CASSLALGDYGYTF.

The CDR3 sequence: CASSHHRGQVNQPQHF. The CDR3 DNA sequence: TGTGCCAGCAGCCATCACCGGGGACAGGTCAATCAGCCCCAGCATTTT. The gene calls are TRBV4-2 and TRBJ1-5; 8 bases align to TRBD1. The CDR3 is made up of 16 amino acids. Germline-derived CDR1 and CDR2 are LGHNA and YNFKEQ. The J segment lost 3 bases and the V segment lost 3 bases, leaving 7 bases of the junction unmatched.

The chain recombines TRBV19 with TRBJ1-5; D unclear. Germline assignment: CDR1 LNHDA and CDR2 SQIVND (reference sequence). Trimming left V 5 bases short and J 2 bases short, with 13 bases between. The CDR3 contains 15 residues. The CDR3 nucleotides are TGTGCCAGTAGTTATGACACGACGGGCAATCAGCCCCAGCATTTT. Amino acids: CASSYDTTGNQPQHF.

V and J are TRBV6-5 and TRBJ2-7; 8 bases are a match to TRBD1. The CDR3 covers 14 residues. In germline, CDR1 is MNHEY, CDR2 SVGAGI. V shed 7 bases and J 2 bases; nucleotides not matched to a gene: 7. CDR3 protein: CASKDRVDAYEQYF. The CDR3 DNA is TGTGCCAGCAAGGACAGGGTCGACGCCTACGAGCAGTACTTC.

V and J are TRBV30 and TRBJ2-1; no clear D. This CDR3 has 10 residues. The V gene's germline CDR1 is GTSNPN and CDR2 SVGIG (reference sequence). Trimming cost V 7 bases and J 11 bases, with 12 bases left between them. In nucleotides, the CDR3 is TGTGCCTCGGACCGTCCTAAGCAGTTCTTC. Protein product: CASDRPKQFF. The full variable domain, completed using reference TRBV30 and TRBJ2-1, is SQTIHQWPATLVQPVGSPLSLECTVEGTSNPNLYWYRQAAGRGLQLLFYSVGIGQISSEVPQNLSASRPQDRQFILSSKKLLLSDSGFYLCASDRPKQFFGPGTRLTVL.

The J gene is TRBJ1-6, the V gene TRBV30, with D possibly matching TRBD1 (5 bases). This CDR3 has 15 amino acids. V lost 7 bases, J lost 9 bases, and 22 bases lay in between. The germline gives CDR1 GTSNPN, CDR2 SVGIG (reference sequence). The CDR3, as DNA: TGTGCCTCACATCCCGGGACCGCGTACTTTTCACCCCTCCACTTT. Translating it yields CASHPGTAYFSPLHF.

The CDR3 nucleotides read TGTGCCAGCAGCTCTACGGGACTAGCGGGGGGGAGGGAGCAGTTCTTC. Protein product: CASSSTGLAGGREQFF. The chain is built from TRBV7-9 and TRBJ2-1, with 16 bases aligning to TRBD2. Germline assignment: CDR1 SEHNR and CDR2 FQNEAQ (reference sequence). CDR3 size: 16 residues. The V segment lost 4 bases and the J segment 10 bases; nucleotides outside the gene matches: 7.

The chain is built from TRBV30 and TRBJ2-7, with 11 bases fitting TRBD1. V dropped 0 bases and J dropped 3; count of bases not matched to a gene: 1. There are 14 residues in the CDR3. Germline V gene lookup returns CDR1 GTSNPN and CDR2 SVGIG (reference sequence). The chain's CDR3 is CAWSVGTGGYEQYF. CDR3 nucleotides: TGTGCCTGGAGTGTGGGGACAGGGGGCTACGAGCAGTACTTC.